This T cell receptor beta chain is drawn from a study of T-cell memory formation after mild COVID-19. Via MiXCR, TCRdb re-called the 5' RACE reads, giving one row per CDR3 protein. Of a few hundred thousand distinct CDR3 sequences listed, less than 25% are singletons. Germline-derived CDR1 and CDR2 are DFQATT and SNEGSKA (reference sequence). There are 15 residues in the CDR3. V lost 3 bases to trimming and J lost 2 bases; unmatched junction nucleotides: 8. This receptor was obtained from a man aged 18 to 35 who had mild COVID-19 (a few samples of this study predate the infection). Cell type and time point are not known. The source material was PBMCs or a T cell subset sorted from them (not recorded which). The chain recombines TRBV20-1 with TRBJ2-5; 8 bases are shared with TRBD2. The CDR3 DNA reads TGCAGTGCTAGGAGAGGAGGGACTAGTCAAGAGACCCAGTACTTC. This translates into CSARRGGTSQETQYF.